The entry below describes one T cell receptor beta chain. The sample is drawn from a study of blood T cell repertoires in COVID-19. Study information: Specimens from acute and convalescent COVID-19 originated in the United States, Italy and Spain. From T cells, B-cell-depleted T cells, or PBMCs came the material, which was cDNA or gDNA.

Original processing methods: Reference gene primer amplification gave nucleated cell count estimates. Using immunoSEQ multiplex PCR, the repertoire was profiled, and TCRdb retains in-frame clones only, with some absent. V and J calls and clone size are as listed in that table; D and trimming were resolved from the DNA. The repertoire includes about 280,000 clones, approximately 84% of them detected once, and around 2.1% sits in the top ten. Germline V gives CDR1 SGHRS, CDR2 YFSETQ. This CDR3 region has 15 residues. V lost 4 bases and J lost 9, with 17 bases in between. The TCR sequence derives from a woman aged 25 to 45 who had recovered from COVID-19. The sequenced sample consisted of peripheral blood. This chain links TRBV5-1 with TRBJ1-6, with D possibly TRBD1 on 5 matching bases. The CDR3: CASSTQDPHSSPLHF. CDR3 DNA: TGCGCCAGCAGCACACAGGACCCGCACAGTTCACCCCTCCACTTT.